A selection of T cell receptor beta chains follows, all from one sample in a study of T cells in Graves' hyperthyroidism and ophthalmopathy. Using its own MiXCR run on the multiplex PCR reads, TCRdb lists one record per CDR3 protein. Here the sample spans 690,000 or so distinct CDR3 sequences, approximately 19% being singletons. The sample comprised blood. All receptors derive from a woman between 50 and 59 years old with Graves' hyperthyroidism that later progressed to Graves' ophthalmopathy. The CDR3 runs from the conserved cysteine through the conserved F or W. D genes are given only for firm matches. Clone size is not always given. Where it is, it says once, few, many or a class for expanded clones.

clone_size,j_call,v_call,d_call,cdr3_aa,cdr3_nt
-,TRBJ2-1,TRBV25-1,-,CASSNRAVYNEQFF,TGTGCCAGCAGTAACAGGGCCGTCTACAATGAGCAGTTCTTC
few,TRBJ2-3,TRBV19,-,CASIGQLKDTQYF,TGTGCCAGTATCGGGCAGCTTAAAGATACGCAGTATTTT
-,TRBJ1-5,TRBV19,-,CASSIGGRSNQPQHF,TGTGCCAGTAGTATAGGGGGACGTAGCAATCAGCCCCAGCATTTT
many,TRBJ1-3,TRBV2,-,CASSLQGPSGNTIYF,TGTGCCAGCAGCCTGCAGGGTCCCTCTGGAAACACCATATATTTT
-,TRBJ2-1,TRBV20-1,TRBD2,CSARDRSGGAYNEQFF,TGCAGTGCTAGAGATCGGAGCGGGGGGGCCTACAATGAGCAGTTCTTC
many,TRBJ1-2,TRBV27,-,CASSSLALRGYTF,TGTGCCAGCAGTTCCCTTGCCCTCCGGGGCTACACCTTC
few,TRBJ1-5,TRBV20-1,TRBD1,CSARRDRGPGQPQHF,TGCAGTGCTAGAAGGGACAGGGGGCCGGGGCAGCCCCAGCATTTT
-,TRBJ2-2,TRBV3-1,-,CASSQVSTGNTGELFF,TGTGCCAGCAGCCAAGTCTCGACAGGGAACACCGGGGAGCTGTTTTTT
many,TRBJ1-1,TRBV3-1,-,CASSQDAGGRGAFF,TGTGCCAGCAGCCAAGATGCGGGGGGCCGGGGAGCTTTCTTT
-,TRBJ2-5,TRBV7-2,-,CASSEDYTLETQYF,TGTGCCAGCAGCGAGGACTATACCCTAGAGACCCAGTACTTC
many,TRBJ1-1,TRBV30,-,CAWSVRGRNTEAFF,TGTGCCTGGAGTGTACGGGGGCGCAACACTGAAGCTTTCTTT
few,TRBJ1-1,TRBV7-9,-,CASSLVRWYSTEAFF,TGTGCCAGCAGTTTAGTCCGGTGGTATAGCACTGAAGCTTTCTTT
-,TRBJ2-2,TRBV12-3/TRBV12-4,TRBD2,CASTPHAGGTGELFF,TGTGCCAGCACCCCCCACGCGGGGGGCACCGGGGAGCTGTTTTTT
-,TRBJ1-6,TRBV5-1,-,CASSLYRESRSPLHF,TGCGCCAGCAGCTTATACAGGGAATCTCGTTCACCCCTCCACTTT
-,TRBJ2-7,TRBV7-8,TRBD2,CASSPAGTSGGADEQYF,TGTGCCAGCAGCCCAGCCGGGACTAGCGGGGGGGCGGATGAGCAGTACTTC
-,TRBJ2-5,TRBV18,-,CASSPPGAGETQYF,TGTGCCAGCTCACCACCGGGGGCTGGGGAGACCCAGTACTTC
many,TRBJ1-2,TRBV20-1,-,CSARVQGKANYGYTF,TGCAGTGCTAGAGTTCAAGGGAAGGCAAACTATGGCTACACCTTC
many,TRBJ1-1,TRBV18,-,CASSPHREYTEAFF,TGTGCCAGCTCACCACATAGGGAGTACACTGAAGCTTTCTTT
-,TRBJ1-5,TRBV6-1,TRBD1,CASNIDRATNQPQHF,TGTGCCAGCAACATCGACAGGGCTACCAATCAGCCCCAGCATTTT
many,TRBJ2-7,TRBV6-2/TRBV6-3,TRBD2,CASSYGTSDSYEQYF,TGTGCCAGCAGTTACGGGACTAGCGATTCCTACGAGCAGTACTTC
-,TRBJ1-6,TRBV4-1,-,CASSQDTPSGLPNSPLHF,TGCGCCAGCAGCCAAGATACCCCCTCGGGTTTGCCTAATTCACCCCTCCACTTT
-,TRBJ2-1,TRBV20-1,-,CSAPDWDYNEQFF,TGCAGTGCTCCGGACTGGGACTACAATGAGCAGTTCTTC
few,TRBJ1-1,TRBV5-1,-,CASSLEPVSTEAFF,TGCGCCAGCAGCTTGGAGCCAGTGAGCACTGAAGCTTTCTTT
few,TRBJ2-3,TRBV9,TRBD2,CASSPNNPGLATTDTQYF,TGTGCCAGCAGCCCTAACAACCCGGGACTAGCGACGACAGATACGCAGTATTTT
many,TRBJ2-1,TRBV5-1,-,CASSTRPYNEQFF,TGCGCCAGCAGCACCCGCCCCTACAATGAGCAGTTCTTC
-,TRBJ2-3,TRBV3-1,TRBD2,CASGQEVSGGTDTQYF,TGTGCCAGCGGCCAAGAGGTGAGCGGGGGAACAGATACGCAGTATTTT
-,TRBJ2-1,TRBV11-3,-,CASSPQRWNEQFF,TGTGCCAGCAGCCCCCAGCGGTGGAATGAGCAGTTCTTC
-,TRBJ2-1,TRBV30,-,CAWSVLLGDEQFF,TGTGCCTGGAGTGTACTATTGGGGGATGAGCAGTTCTTC
-,TRBJ2-7,TRBV19,-,CASSTYGIVYEQYF,TGTGCCAGTAGTACCTATGGGATAGTCTACGAGCAGTACTTC
many,TRBJ1-5,TRBV11-3,-,CASRRAYGHQPQHF,TGTGCCAGCAGACGGGCGTATGGCCATCAGCCCCAGCATTTT
-,TRBJ2-7,TRBV7-7,-,CASSPGGQGIDEQYF,TGTGCTAGCAGCCCCGGGGGCCAGGGGATCGACGAGCAGTACTTC
-,TRBJ1-2,TRBV5-1,TRBD1,CASSLDGTGVYGYTF,TGCGCCAGCAGCTTGGATGGGACAGGGGTTTATGGCTACACCTTC
few,TRBJ2-7,TRBV5-1,-,CASSIGHRTTYEQYF,TGCGCCAGCAGCATCGGACATAGGACTACCTACGAGCAGTACTTC
few,TRBJ1-4,TRBV6-1,-,CASSGRTSSATNEKLFF,TGTGCCAGCAGCGGACGGACCTCGTCGGCAACTAATGAAAAACTGTTTTTT
many,TRBJ1-6,TRBV11-2,-,CASSPRPLGELDNSPLHF,TGTGCCAGCAGCCCGAGGCCGCTTGGGGAACTAGATAATTCACCCCTCCACTTT
many,TRBJ1-1,TRBV18,-,CASSADPEAFF,TGTGCCAGCTCGGCGGACCCTGAAGCTTTCTTT
few,TRBJ1-6,TRBV9,-,CASSVRWENSPLHF,TGTGCCAGCAGCGTGAGGTGGGAGAATTCACCCCTCCACTTT
few,TRBJ2-1,TRBV20-1,TRBD1,CSARAGQGDLGEQFF,TGCAGTGCTAGAGCCGGACAGGGGGATTTGGGTGAGCAGTTCTTC
-,TRBJ2-5,TRBV20-1,TRBD2,CSAGEWRGVKTQYF,TGCAGTGCTGGAGAATGGCGGGGGGTGAAGACCCAGTACTTC
many,TRBJ1-1,TRBV12-5,TRBD1,CASGFQTGANTEAFF,TGTGCTAGTGGTTTCCAGACAGGGGCGAACACTGAAGCTTTCTTT
many,TRBJ1-6,TRBV3-1,-,CASSQTTGLSSLHF,TGTGCCAGCAGCCAAACGACGGGACTTTCGTCCCTCCACTTT
-,TRBJ2-6,TRBV7-9,-,CASSFGAPGANVLTF,TGTGCCAGCAGCTTCGGCGCTCCTGGGGCCAACGTCCTGACTTTC
many,TRBJ2-1,TRBV2,TRBD2,CASRELAGEPNEQFF,TGTGCCAGCAGAGAACTAGCGGGGGAACCCAATGAGCAGTTCTTC
-,TRBJ1-6,TRBV12-3/TRBV12-4,-,CASSITSPLHF,TGTGCCAGCTCAATAACTTCACCCCTCCACTTT
-,TRBJ1-1,TRBV12-3/TRBV12-4,-,CASRTSLTEAFF,TGTGCCAGCAGGACTTCCCTAACTGAAGCTTTCTTT
-,TRBJ1-5,TRBV20-1,TRBD1,CSATGQVHNQPQHF,TGCAGTGCTACCGGACAGGTCCACAATCAGCCCCAGCATTTT
-,TRBJ2-2,TRBV20-1,TRBD2,CSARTSGLSGELFF,TGCAGTGCCCGGACTAGCGGGTTGTCCGGGGAGCTGTTTTTT
-,TRBJ1-5,TRBV20-1,TRBD1,CSATTGQGESNQPQHF,TGCAGTGCTACGACGGGACAGGGGGAGAGCAATCAGCCCCAGCATTTT
few,TRBJ1-2,TRBV29-1,TRBD1,CSAGQDSNYGYTF,TGCAGCGCCGGACAGGACTCTAACTATGGCTACACCTTC
few,TRBJ2-6,TRBV27,-,CASSFDGSGANVLTF,TGTGCCAGCAGTTTCGACGGCTCTGGGGCCAACGTCCTGACTTTC
-,TRBJ2-2,TRBV24-1,TRBD1,CATSDFPGQGAGELFF,TGTGCCACCAGTGATTTCCCGGGACAGGGGGCGGGGGAGCTGTTTTTT
few,TRBJ2-7,TRBV6-1,-,CASGGTASSYEQYF,TGTGCCAGCGGAGGGACAGCTAGCTCCTACGAGCAGTACTTC
-,TRBJ1-4,TRBV27,TRBD1,CASGLDRGWEKLFF,TGTGCCAGCGGACTTGACAGGGGTTGGGAAAAACTGTTTTTT
many,TRBJ2-5,TRBV3-1,-,CASSQVPRDQETQYF,TGTGCCAGCAGCCAAGTTCCCAGGGACCAAGAGACCCAGTACTTC
-,TRBJ2-5,TRBV6-1,TRBD2,CASRISGLAGEETQYF,TGTGCCAGCAGAATAAGCGGGCTAGCGGGGGAAGAGACCCAGTACTTC